The clone carrying this T cell receptor (beta chain) came up a few times. Its specificity is not known. V was cut by 7 bases and J by 5 bases, with 15 bases left in between. CDR1 SGHRS and CDR2 YFSETQ come from the germline V gene. CDR3 length: 13 amino acids. This entry belongs to a study of blood T cells in healthy people across ages. The study, taken as a whole, reports: Naive CD4+ cell counts and diversity both ran higher in long-lived than in aged donors.

It was with a sample-barcoded 5' primer and a J-beta primer mix that a second PCR of roughly 7 to 12 cycles was run. Unique molecular identifiers of 12 random nucleotides labeled each cDNA. A single record per CDR3 protein comes from TCRdb applying MiXCR to the 5' RACE reads. The sample yields hundreds of thousands of distinct CDR3 sequences, around 43% seen once. The sample consisted of blood. The TCR comes from a man older than 75 in good health. The chain couples TRBV5-1 to TRBJ1-1; tentative D call: TRBD1 (6 bases). The CDR3, as DNA: TGCGCCAGCGTGGGGGGCAGTAGAACTGAAGCTTTCTTT. It specifies CASVGGSRTEAFF.